The present T cell receptor beta chain was sequenced within a study of CD8 T cells in ankylosing spondylitis. Study-level results: As for the disease-linked clones, they showed a CD8+ phenotype and occurred at relatively low frequencies in peripheral blood.

From the 5' RACE reads, TCRdb called clonotypes with MiXCR, one entry per CDR3 protein. The data contain 200,000 to 300,000 distinct CDR3 sequences, 7.5% to 9% of them singletons. This CDR3 has 15 amino acids. Trimming took 1 base from V and 1 from J, leaving 7 bases between them. The germline V gene has CDR1 SGHTA and CDR2 FQGNSA. In its sample, this clonotype was seen many times. Its antigen remains unknown. The source is a male donor with ankylosing spondylitis or in good health (not recorded which). The sequencing input was blood, either unsorted or a sorted T cell fraction (not recorded which). The chain has TRBV7-2 and TRBJ1-4, with no clear D. CDR3 nucleotide sequence: TGTGCCAGCAGCTTAGGAGCGAAAACTAATGAAAAACTGTTTTTT. As protein: CASSLGAKTNEKLFF.